This T cell receptor beta chain is from a study of T cell responses to AZD1222 COVID-19 vaccine. Study results and limitations: The study sampled repertoires only after the peak T cell response.

Assay: immunoSEQ multiplex PCR; the TCRdb copy retains only in-frame clones and omits some. The sample carries about 110,000 clones, nearly 90% recorded once. Regarding this clone: Its antigen is currently unknown.

The CDR3 contains 14 residues. From germline, CDR1 is KGHDR and CDR2 SFDVKD. V lost 4 bases to trimming and J lost 0 bases, with 9 bases between them. Sample: peripheral blood, taken on day 0 of AZD1222 vaccination. The TCR was taken from an adult in good health. The chain combines TRBV24-1 with TRBJ2-7; D gene unclear. The CDR3 sequence is CATSDGRSSYEQYF. In nucleotides, the CDR3 is TGTGCCACCAGTGACGGCAGGTCCTCCTACGAGCAGTACTTC.